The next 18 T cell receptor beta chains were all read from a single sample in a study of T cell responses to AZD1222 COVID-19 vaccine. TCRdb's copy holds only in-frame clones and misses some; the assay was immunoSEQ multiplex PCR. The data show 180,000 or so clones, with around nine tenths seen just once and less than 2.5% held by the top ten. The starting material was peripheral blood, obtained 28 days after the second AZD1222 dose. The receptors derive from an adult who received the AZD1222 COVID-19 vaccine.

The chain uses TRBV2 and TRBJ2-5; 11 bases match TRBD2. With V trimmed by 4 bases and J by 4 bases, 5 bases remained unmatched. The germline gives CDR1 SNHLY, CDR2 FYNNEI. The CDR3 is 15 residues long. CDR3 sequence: CASSGVAGGSETQYF. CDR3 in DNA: TGTGCCAGCAGTGGGGTAGCGGGAGGGTCAGAGACCCAGTACTTC.

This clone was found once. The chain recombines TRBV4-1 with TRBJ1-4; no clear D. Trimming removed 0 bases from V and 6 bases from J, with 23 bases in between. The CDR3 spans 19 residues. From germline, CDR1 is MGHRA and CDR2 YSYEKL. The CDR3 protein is CASSQELTHLTGGDEKLFF. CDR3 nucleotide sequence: TGCGCCAGCAGCCAAGAGCTGACTCACTTGACTGGCGGGGATGAAAAACTGTTTTTT.

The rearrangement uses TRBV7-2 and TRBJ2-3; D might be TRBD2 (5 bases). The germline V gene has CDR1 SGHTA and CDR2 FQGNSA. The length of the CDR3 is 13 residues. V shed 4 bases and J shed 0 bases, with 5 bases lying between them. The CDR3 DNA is TGTGCCAGCAGCTCGGGGAGCACAGATACGCAGTATTTT. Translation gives CASSSGSTDTQYF.

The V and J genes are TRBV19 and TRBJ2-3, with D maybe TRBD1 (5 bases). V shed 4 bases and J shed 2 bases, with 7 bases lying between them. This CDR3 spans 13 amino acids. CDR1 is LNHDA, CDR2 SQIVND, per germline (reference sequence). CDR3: CASSSRVTDTQYF. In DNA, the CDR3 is TGTGCCAGTAGTAGCAGGGTCACAGATACGCAGTATTTT.

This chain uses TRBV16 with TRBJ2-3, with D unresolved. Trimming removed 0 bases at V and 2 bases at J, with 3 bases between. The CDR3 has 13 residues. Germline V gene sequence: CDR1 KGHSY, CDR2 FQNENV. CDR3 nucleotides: TGTGCCAGCAGCCAATCAATCACAGATACGCAGTATTTT. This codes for CASSQSITDTQYF.

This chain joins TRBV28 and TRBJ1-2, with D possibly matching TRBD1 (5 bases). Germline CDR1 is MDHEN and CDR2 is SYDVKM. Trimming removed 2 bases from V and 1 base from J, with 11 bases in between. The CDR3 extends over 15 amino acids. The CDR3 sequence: CASSLSQGFNYGYTF. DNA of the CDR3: TGTGCCAGCAGTTTAAGTCAGGGCTTTAACTATGGCTACACCTTC.

DNA of the CDR3: TGTGCCAGCAGTGAGGCACAGTCAAATGAAAAACTGTTTTTT. Its protein product is CASSEAQSNEKLFF. This chain links TRBV6-1 with TRBJ1-4; D uncertain. CDR1 and CDR2 (germline): MNHNS, SASEGT. The CDR3 consists of 14 residues. Trimming removed 3 bases at V and 5 bases at J, with 10 bases between.

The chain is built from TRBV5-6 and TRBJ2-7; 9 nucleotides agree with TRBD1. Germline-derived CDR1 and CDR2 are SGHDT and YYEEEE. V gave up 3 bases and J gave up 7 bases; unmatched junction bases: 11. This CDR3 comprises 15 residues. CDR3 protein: CASSSFRDRVREQYF. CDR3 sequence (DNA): TGTGCCAGCAGCTCCTTCCGGGACAGGGTGAGGGAGCAGTACTTC.

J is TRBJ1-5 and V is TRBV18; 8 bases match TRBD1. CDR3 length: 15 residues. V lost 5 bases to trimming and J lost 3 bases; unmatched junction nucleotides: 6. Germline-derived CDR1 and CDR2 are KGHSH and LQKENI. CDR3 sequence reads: CASSSTGDFNQPQHF. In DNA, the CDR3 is TGTGCCAGCTCATCGACAGGGGATTTCAATCAGCCCCAGCATTTT.

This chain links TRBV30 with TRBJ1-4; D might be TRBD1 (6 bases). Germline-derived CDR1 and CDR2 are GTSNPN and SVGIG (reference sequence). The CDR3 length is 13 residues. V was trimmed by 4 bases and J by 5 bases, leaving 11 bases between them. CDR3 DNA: TGTGCCTGGAATCTAGGGGGGAATGAAAAACTGTTTTTT. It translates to CAWNLGGNEKLFF. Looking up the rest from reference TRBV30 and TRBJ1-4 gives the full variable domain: SQTIHQWPATLVQPVGSPLSLECTVEGTSNPNLYWYRQAAGRGLQLLFYSVGIGQISSEVPQNLSASRPQDRQFILSSKKLLLSDSGFYLCAWNLGGNEKLFFGSGTQLSVL.

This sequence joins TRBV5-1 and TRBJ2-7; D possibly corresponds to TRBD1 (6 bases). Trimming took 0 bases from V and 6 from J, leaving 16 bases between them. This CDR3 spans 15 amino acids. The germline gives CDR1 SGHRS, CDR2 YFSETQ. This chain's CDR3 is CASSLDATGSGEQYF. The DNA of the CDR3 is TGCGCCAGCAGCTTGGACGCCACAGGGTCGGGCGAGCAGTACTTC.

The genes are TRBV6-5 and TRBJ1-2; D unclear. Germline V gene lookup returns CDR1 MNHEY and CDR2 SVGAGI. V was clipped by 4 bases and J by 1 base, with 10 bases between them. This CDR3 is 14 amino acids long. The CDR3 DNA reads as TGTGCCAGCAGTTCCTCGTCTTATAACTATGGCTACACCTTC. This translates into CASSSSSYNYGYTF.

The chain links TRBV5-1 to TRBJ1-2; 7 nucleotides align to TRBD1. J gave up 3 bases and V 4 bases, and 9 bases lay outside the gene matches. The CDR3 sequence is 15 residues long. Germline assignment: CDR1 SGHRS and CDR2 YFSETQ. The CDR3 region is CASSTAGGVDYGYTF. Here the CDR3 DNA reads TGCGCCAGCAGCACGGCAGGGGGAGTCGACTATGGCTACACCTTC.

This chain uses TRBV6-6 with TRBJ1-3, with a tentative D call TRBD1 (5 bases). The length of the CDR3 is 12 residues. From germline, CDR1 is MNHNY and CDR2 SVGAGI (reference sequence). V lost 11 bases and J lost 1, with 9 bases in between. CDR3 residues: CAGGWSGNTIYF. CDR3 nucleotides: TGTGCCGGGGGATGGTCTGGAAACACCATATATTTT.

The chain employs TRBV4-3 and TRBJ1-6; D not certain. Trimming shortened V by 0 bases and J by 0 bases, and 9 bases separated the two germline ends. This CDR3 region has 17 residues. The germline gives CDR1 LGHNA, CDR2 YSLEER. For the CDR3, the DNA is TGCGCCAGCAGCCAAGACCGACGCCTCTCCTATAATTCACCCCTCCACTTT. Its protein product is CASSQDRRLSYNSPLHF.

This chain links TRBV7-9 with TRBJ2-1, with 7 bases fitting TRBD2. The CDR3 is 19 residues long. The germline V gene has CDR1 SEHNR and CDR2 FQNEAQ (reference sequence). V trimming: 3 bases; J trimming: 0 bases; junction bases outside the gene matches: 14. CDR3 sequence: CASSFLTTTSSRSYNEQFF. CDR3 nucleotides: TGTGCCAGCAGCTTCCTCACCACGACTAGCTCTCGCTCCTACAATGAGCAGTTCTTC.

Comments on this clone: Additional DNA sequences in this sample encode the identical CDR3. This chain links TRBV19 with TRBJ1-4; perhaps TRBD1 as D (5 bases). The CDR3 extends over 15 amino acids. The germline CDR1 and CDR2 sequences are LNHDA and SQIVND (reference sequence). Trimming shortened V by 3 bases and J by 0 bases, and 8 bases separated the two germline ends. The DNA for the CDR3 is TGTGCCAGTAGTATCCAAGGGGCAACTAATGAAAAACTGTTTTTT. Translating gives CASSIQGATNEKLFF.

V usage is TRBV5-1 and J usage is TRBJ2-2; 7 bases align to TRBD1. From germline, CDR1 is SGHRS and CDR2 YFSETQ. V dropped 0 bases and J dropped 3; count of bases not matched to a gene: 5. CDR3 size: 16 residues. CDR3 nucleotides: TGCGCCAGCAGCTTGGGACCAGGGACAGACACCGGGGAGCTGTTTTTT. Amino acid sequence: CASSLGPGTDTGELFF.